The present entry profiles one TCR beta chain with its context. Its antigen is still unknown. Nothing much larger sits one base from this clone, and base qualities are not available. This entry belongs to a study of blood T cell repertoires in COVID-19 (dated by TCRdb to 2018 to 2021). Background for the entire study: Collaborator samples came from the United States, Italy and Spain and covered acute and convalescent phases of COVID-19. The repertoires were released in a freely available public database meant as a resource for research on the immune response to SARS-CoV-2. Where HLA class I and class II types were available, the types were taken from metadata supplied by the sample provider, not from assay-based typing. The samples were drawn from two sources: the first 160 participants of the ongoing ImmuneRACE study, and 1,200 or so subjects contributed by 6 global collaborators. Subjects who had been exposed to COVID-19, were actively infected with it, or had recovered from it provided the deeply sampled blood TCRbeta repertoires that made up the dataset. Sample metadata almost always included a de-identified subject ID, COVID-19 status, age in years and sex. The prospective study material was composed of cDNA or gDNA derived from T cells, B-cell-depleted T cells, or PBMCs. On the study overall, not on this receptor specifically: Clinical and demographic metadata were provided uncurated, with the amount varying by source and participant.

Whole blood was collected in K2EDTA tubes by collaborating institutions according to the institutions' own protocols. Collaborator samples were shipped for TCRbeta analysis as frozen whole blood, isolated PBMCs, or DNA extracted from either sample type. TCRbeta CDR3 regions were amplified from genomic DNA using the immunoSEQ Assay, a bias-controlled multiplex PCR. As for the authors' bioinformatics: The number of nucleated cells in each sample was estimated by amplification of reference gene primers within the assay. To quantify the absolute abundance of each unique TCRbeta CDR3 rearrangement, sequence reads were collapsed and filtered. Productive Simpson clonality was computed per sample as the square root of Simpson's diversity index over productive rearrangements. Sourced from immuneACCESS, this table was stored by TCRdb with only in-frame sequences that have V and J called. A share of the clones is absent; for the studies checked, an unresolved V gene accounts for under half, and the remainder has no known explanation. The V and J calls and clone size are taken from that table; D and trimming were inferred from the DNA. The sample table records roughly 110,000 clones; 70% to 90% of these occur just once. The ten largest clonotypes hold about 6.8% of the sample.

CDR1 SGHAT and CDR2 FQNNGV are derived from the germline V gene. After removal of 3 bases from V and 2 bases from J, the junction retains 4 bases not matched to a gene. The CDR3 covers 15 residues, taking in both the cysteine and the phenylalanine. The kept DNA is CDR3 alone, 45 bases in frame from the first base. Sample: peripheral blood. The V and J genes are TRBV11-2 and TRBJ1-3; 7 central bases correspond to TRBD1. The TCR originated in a man between 50 and 59 years old with active or convalescent COVID-19. The CDR3 loop reads CASSFNRGPGNTIYF. In nucleotide form, the sequence is TGTGCCAGCAGCTTTAACAGGGGCCCTGGAAACACCATATATTTT. The full variable domain, with segments outside the CDR3 supplied by the reference TRBV11-2 and TRBJ1-3 proteins, appears as EAGVAQSPRYKIIEKRQSVAFWCNPISGHATLYWYQQILGQGPKLLIQFQNNGVVDDSQLPKDRFSAERLKGVDSTLKIQPAKLEDSAVYLCASSFNRGPGNTIYFGEGSWLTVV.